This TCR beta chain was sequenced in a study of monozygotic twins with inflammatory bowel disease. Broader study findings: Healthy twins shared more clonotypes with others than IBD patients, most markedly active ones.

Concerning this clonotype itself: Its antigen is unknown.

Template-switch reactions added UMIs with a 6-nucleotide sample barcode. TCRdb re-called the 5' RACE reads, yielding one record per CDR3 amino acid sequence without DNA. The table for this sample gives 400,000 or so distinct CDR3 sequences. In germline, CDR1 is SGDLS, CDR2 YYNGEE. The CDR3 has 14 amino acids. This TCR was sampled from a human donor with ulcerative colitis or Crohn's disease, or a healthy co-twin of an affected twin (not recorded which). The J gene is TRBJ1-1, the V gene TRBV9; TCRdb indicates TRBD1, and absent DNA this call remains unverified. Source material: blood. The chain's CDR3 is CASSFTDRASAAFF.